This entry lists 22 T cell receptor beta chains sequenced from one sample in a study of blood T cells in healthy people across ages. For the second PCR, which ran for about 7 to 11 cycles, a sample-barcoded 5' primer and a J-beta primer mix were used. TCRdb called the 5' RACE reads again in MiXCR, with one record for every CDR3 protein. The table shows 710,000 or so distinct CDR3 sequences, with about 20% occurring only once. Sequencing used blood. The receptor set was obtained from a man between 65 and 85 years old in good health.

This chain uses TRBV20-1 with TRBJ2-7, with a possible D match to TRBD2 (5 bases). The germline gives CDR1 DFQATT, CDR2 SNEGSKA (reference sequence). Trimming pared 6 bases from V and 0 bases from J, leaving 30 bases between. The CDR3 is made up of 19 amino acids. The chain's CDR3 is CSATTLRRGGLAISYEQYF. The CDR3 coding sequence is TGCAGTGCGACAACCCTCCGTCGGGGTGGCCTCGCGATCTCCTACGAGCAGTACTTC.

V usage is TRBV30 and J usage is TRBJ1-1; no firm D call. The germline CDR1 and CDR2 sequences are GTSNPN and SVGIG (reference sequence). V was shortened by 5 bases and J by 5 bases, with 9 bases between the two germline ends. The CDR3 contains 11 residues. CDR3 sequence (DNA): TGTGCCTGGGTTTTGTGGACTGAAGCTTTCTTT. Its translation: CAWVLWTEAFF.

The table lists this clonotype with a few counts. The chain is built from TRBV6-5 and TRBJ2-7; 8 bases agree with TRBD2. Trimming took 5 bases from V and 0 from J; bases not matched to a gene: 6. Germline CDR1 MNHEY, CDR2 SVGAGI. The CDR3 consists of 15 residues. The CDR3 DNA sequence: TGTGCCAGCAGTAGAGCGGGGGCTTACTCCTACGAGCAGTACTTC. Amino acid sequence: CASSRAGAYSYEQYF.

This clonotype was seen only once. The chain is built from TRBV7-2 and TRBJ2-1, with 7 bases matching TRBD2. V trimming: 4 bases; J trimming: 5 bases; junction bases outside the gene matches: 8. The germline CDR1 and CDR2 sequences are SGHTA and FQGNSA. This CDR3 spans 15 amino acids. The CDR3 reads CASSSRLGGNNEQFF. CDR3 coding DNA: TGTGCCAGCAGCTCCCGACTGGGGGGGAACAATGAGCAGTTCTTC.

The rearrangement uses TRBV30 and TRBJ1-1; the D gene is possibly TRBD1 (6 bases). CDR1 and CDR2 from the germline V gene are GTSNPN and SVGIG (reference sequence). The CDR3 has 15 residues. The ends were cut back, 8 bases at V and 1 base at J, with 20 bases in the middle. DNA of the CDR3: TGTGCCAGCAGGGGTGCCCTATATGGGAACACTGAAGCTTTCTTT. Its protein product is CASRGALYGNTEAFF.

This clonotype has at least ten counts. This chain joins TRBV7-9 and TRBJ2-7; no reliable D call. The length of the CDR3 is 12 residues. Looked up from germline, CDR1 is SEHNR and CDR2 is FQNEAQ (reference sequence). V was clipped by 5 bases and J by 0 bases, with 5 bases between them. The CDR3 DNA reads TGTGCCAGCAGCGACATCTCCTACGAGCAGTACTTC. It codes for CASSDISYEQYF. The variable domain in full, completed from reference TRBV7-9 and TRBJ2-7, reads DTGVSQNPRHKITKRGQNVTFRCDPISEHNRLYWYRQTLGQGPEFLTYFQNEAQLEKSRLLSDRFSAERPKGSFSTLEIQRTEQGDSAMYLCASSDISYEQYFGPGTRLTVT.

The sample holds a few counts of this clonotype. V is TRBV2 and J is TRBJ2-2; 7 bases match TRBD2. Germline assignment: CDR1 SNHLY and CDR2 FYNNEI. The CDR3 runs to 12 residues. With 6 bases clipped from V and 7 bases from J, the junction kept 2 bases outside the gene matches. CDR3 coding DNA: TGTGCCAGCAGACTAGCGATCGGGGAGCTGTTTTTT. Its protein product is CASRLAIGELFF.

In its sample, this clonotype was seen many times. The genes are TRBV9 and TRBJ2-7; no reliable D call. Trimming removed 6 bases at V and 0 bases at J, with 16 bases between. The CDR3 runs to 15 residues. CDR1 is SGDLS and CDR2 is YYNGEE in the germline V gene. The CDR3 loop reads CASILPRIYSYEQYV. The CDR3, as DNA: TGTGCCAGCATCCTGCCTCGTATTTACTCCTACGAGCAGTACGTC.

This sequence joins TRBV4-1 and TRBJ2-5; TRBD1 might be the D (6 bases). The end of the DNA is better explained by TRBJ2-7, so the J call may be wrong. The germline V gene encodes CDR1 MGHRA and CDR2 YSYEKL. CDR3 length: 15 amino acids. The CDR3 protein is CASSQVWDNSYEQYF. The DNA for the CDR3 is TGCGCCAGCAGCCAAGTCTGGGACAACTCCTACGAGCAGTACTTC.

The chain recombines TRBV27 with TRBJ2-5; D remains ambiguous. The V end lost 7 bases, the J end lost 0 bases, and 6 bases lay between the germline ends. The CDR3 is 12 amino acids. Germline CDR1 is MNHEY and CDR2 is SMNVEV (reference sequence). The CDR3 DNA follows: TGTGCCAGCACCTCGTACCAAGAGACCCAGTACTTC. Amino acid sequence: CASTSYQETQYF.

In its sample, this clonotype was seen once. Its ends do not fully match the called genes, so a read error is possible. This chain uses TRBV5-1 with TRBJ1-2, with a possible D match to TRBD1 (5 bases). This CDR3 comprises 13 residues. The germline gives CDR1 SGHRS, CDR2 YFSETQ. The CDR3 is CASSFTGNSGYTF. CDR3 sequence (DNA): TGCGCCAGCAGCTTCACAGGAAACTCTGGCTACACCTTC.

This clonotype was seen more than once but under ten times. The CDR3 region has the DNA TGTGCCAGCAGTTCCGGACTAGCCTGGGGCAATGAGCAGTTCTTC. Its protein is CASSSGLAWGNEQFF. J is TRBJ2-1 and V is TRBV11-2; 8 bases are shared with TRBD2. The CDR3 length is 15 residues. Per germline, CDR1 SGHAT and CDR2 FQNNGV. Losses at the gene ends were 6 bases for V and 6 bases for J; bases not matched to a gene: 10.

Only a few counts were recorded for this clonotype. The rearrangement joins TRBV3-1 to TRBJ2-7; D tentatively fits TRBD1 or TRBD2 (5 bases each). V lost 6 bases to trimming and J lost 0 bases, with 9 bases between them. This CDR3 spans 13 amino acids. Germline CDR1 is LGHDT and CDR2 is YNNKEL (reference sequence). CDR3 DNA sequence: TGTGCCAGCAGAGGGGAGATCTCCTACGAGCAGTACTTC. Amino acids: CASRGEISYEQYF.

There are a few counts of this clonotype. The V call is TRBV10-3, the J call TRBJ1-4; D remains unclear. CDR3 length: 13 residues. Trimming took 2 bases from V and 8 from J, leaving 9 bases between them. Germline V gene lookup returns CDR1 ENHRY and CDR2 SYGVKD. CDR3 region: CAISELIFEKLFF. DNA for the CDR3: TGTGCCATCAGTGAGCTCATCTTCGAAAAACTGTTTTTT.

This clonotype was picked up a small number of times. The chain employs TRBV3-1 and TRBJ2-7; no definite D call. V shed 1 base and J shed 3 bases, with 7 bases lying between them. The CDR3 consists of 13 residues. From germline, CDR1 is LGHDT and CDR2 YNNKEL (reference sequence). The CDR3 region is CASSQGHGYEQYF. CDR3 nucleotide sequence: TGTGCCAGCAGCCAAGGCCATGGCTACGAGCAGTACTTC.

This clonotype has a handful of counts. The genes are TRBV7-2 and TRBJ2-7; D tentatively reads TRBD1 or TRBD2 (7 bases each). The CDR3 contains 14 residues. In germline, CDR1 is SGHTA, CDR2 FQGNSA. The V end was cut by 7 bases, the J end by 2 bases, with 15 bases between. CDR3 coding DNA: TGTGCCAGCAAGAGACAGGGAGGGACCTACGAGCAGTACGTC. Amino acids: CASKRQGGTYEQYV.

The V and J genes are TRBV20-1 and TRBJ2-1; 9 bases fit TRBD1. Germline CDR1 reads DFQATT; CDR2 reads SNEGSKA (reference sequence). CDR3 size: 13 residues. J gave up 14 bases and V 5 bases, and 13 bases lay outside the gene matches. In nucleotides, the CDR3 is TGCAGTGCTTATGGACAGGGGTCTCTTTCCGAGTTCTTC. As protein: CSAYGQGSLSEFF.

The chain employs TRBV3-1 and TRBJ1-1; TRBD1 matches at 9 bases. V dropped 4 bases and J dropped 1; count of bases not matched to a gene: 7. Germline V gives CDR1 LGHDT, CDR2 YNNKEL (reference sequence). The CDR3 length is 16 residues. CDR3 DNA sequence: TGTGCCAGCAGCCCCGGGACAGGGAGACCGAACACTGAAGCTTTCTTT. This sequence encodes CASSPGTGRPNTEAFF.

The chain links TRBV20-1 to TRBJ1-2; D ambiguous. The germline V and J ends were trimmed by 1 base and 0 bases, with 15 bases remaining between them. Germline V gives CDR1 DFQATT, CDR2 SNEGSKA (reference sequence). The CDR3 totals 16 residues. The CDR3 bases are TGCAGTGCTAGAGCTTGGAGGGAGGGTGCTAACTATGGCTACACCTTC. The encoded protein is CSARAWREGANYGYTF.

The chain couples TRBV3-1 to TRBJ2-1; D possibly uses TRBD1 or TRBD2 (5 bases each). V lost 1 base and J 5 bases, leaving 6 bases between the germline ends. The length of the CDR3 is 13 residues. Germline CDR1 and CDR2: LGHDT and YNNKEL (reference sequence). CDR3 protein: CASSQAGHNEQFF. The CDR3 bases are TGTGCCAGCAGCCAAGCGGGACACAATGAGCAGTTCTTC.

This clonotype was recorded a few times. The chain uses TRBV20-1 and TRBJ2-3; possible D gene TRBD1, 5 bases. The CDR3 spans 14 residues. V dropped 6 bases and J dropped 4 bases, with 17 bases sitting between them. The germline gives CDR1 DFQATT, CDR2 SNEGSKA (reference sequence). CDR3 coding DNA: TGCAGTGCCGACCCAGGGCATGTAGCAGATACGCAGTATTTT. This translates into CSADPGHVADTQYF.

V is TRBV7-2 and J is TRBJ2-5; TRBD2 agrees at 10 bases. This CDR3 comprises 19 residues. Trimming cost V 1 base and J 3 bases; bases outside gene matches: 14. Germline-derived CDR1 and CDR2 are SGHTA and FQGNSA. CDR3 DNA: TGTGCCAGCAGCTTAGAGTTTTCAGCGGGAGGGACCTTTGAAGAGACCCAGTACTTC. Translating gives CASSLEFSAGGTFEETQYF.